Given below is one T cell receptor (beta chain) in context. At least ten counts were recorded for this clonotype. The antigen this receptor binds is unknown. Base qualities are not provided; no much larger clone lies one nucleotide away. This entry belongs to a study of CD8 T cells in ankylosing spondylitis (dated by TCRdb to between 2016 and 2019). At the level of the whole study: The study set out to find disease-linked TCR variants by profiling T cell receptor beta repertoires in ankylosing spondylitis patients and healthy donors. In total, the full study cohort was made up of some 110 healthy donors and 25 ankylosing spondylitis patients. Peripheral blood was sampled, and synovial fluid was additionally collected from ankylosing spondylitis patients. Results and caveats for the whole study, not just this receptor: A CD8+ phenotype was shown by the disease-linked clones, which were found at relatively low frequencies in peripheral blood. Some motif variants were previously reported in synovial fluid and blood of reactive arthritis patients, suggesting common disease-initiation mechanisms. A TCR beta motif made up of 7 to 9 highly homologous amino acid variants appeared to be characteristic of blood from ankylosing spondylitis patients. Significant enrichment of the disease-linked clones was reported in matched synovial fluid samples from ankylosing spondylitis patients.

The instrument was an Illumina HiSeq 2500. TCR beta libraries were prepared by quantitative 5'-RACE with molecular barcodes. Processing in the source paper ran as follows. Disease-linked TCR variants were identified with a new computational method built on a probabilistic model of VDJ rearrangement. TCRdb reanalyzed the raw reads on its own, using fastp at Q25 for trimming and MiXCR for clone calling, and kept in-frame beta chains. Each CDR3 protein appears once, grouped with its most common genes and DNA. The V and J calls and clone size come from TCRdb's table, not from the authors' own analysis. The sample table contains approximately 520,000 distinct CDR3 sequences; only one count was recorded for about 5.7% of them. Under 4.5% of the sample is in the top ten clones. Its CDR3 holds 14 amino acids, cysteine through phenylalanine. The kept DNA is CDR3 alone, 42 bases in frame from the first base. CDR1 SGHRS and CDR2 YFSETQ are derived from the germline V gene. V is pared back by 2 bases and J by 5 bases, with 11 bases lying between the germline termini.

The sequence derives from a male donor with ankylosing spondylitis. Rearrangement joined TRBV5-1 to TRBJ1-5, and possibly TRBD1, on 5 matching bases. The sequencing input was blood, either unsorted or a sorted T cell fraction (not recorded which). CDR3 sequence: CASSFDSLDQPQHF. The DNA reads TGCGCCAGCAGCTTCGACAGTCTAGATCAGCCCCAGCATTTT.